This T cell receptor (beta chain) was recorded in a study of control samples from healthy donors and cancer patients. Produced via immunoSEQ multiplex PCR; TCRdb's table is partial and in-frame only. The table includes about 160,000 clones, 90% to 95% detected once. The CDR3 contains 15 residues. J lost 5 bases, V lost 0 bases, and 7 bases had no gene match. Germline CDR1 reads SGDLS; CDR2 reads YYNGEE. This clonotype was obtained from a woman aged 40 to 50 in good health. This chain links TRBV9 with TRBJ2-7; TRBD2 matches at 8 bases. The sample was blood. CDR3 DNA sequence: TGTGCCAGCAGCGTAGAGCGGGGACTAGGCAACGAGCAGTACTTC. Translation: CASSVERGLGNEQYF. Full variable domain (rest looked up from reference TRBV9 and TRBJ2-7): DSGVTQTPKHLITATGQRVTLRCSPRSGDLSVYWYQQSLDQGLQFLIQYYNGEERAKGNILERFSAQQFPDLHSELNLSSLELGDSALYFCASSVERGLGNEQYFGPGTRLTVT.